This T cell receptor (beta chain) originates from a study of T-cell memory formation after mild COVID-19. Study details: Clustering of TCRs was largely donor specific. The study's findings and limits: Pre-infection memory contained some responding clones, which suggested that cross-reactive memory had joined.

Note on this clonotype: As yet, its antigen is unknown.

From 5'RACE with constant-segment primers came TCR alpha and TCR beta cDNA libraries that carried sample barcodes and UMIs. TCRdb reprocessed the 5' RACE reads via MiXCR and lists one record per CDR3 protein. This table has some 290,000 distinct CDR3 sequences, 15% to 20% appearing once. The germline V gene has CDR1 MGHRA and CDR2 YSYEKL. V lost 4 bases and J lost 1; bases outside the gene matches: 6. The CDR3 loop spans 15 amino acids. The chain combines TRBV4-1 with TRBJ1-2, with TRBD1 matching over 7 bases. The material sequenced was PBMCs or a T cell subset sorted from them (not recorded which). This TCR was recovered from a man between 18 and 29 years old who had mild COVID-19 (a few samples of this study predate the infection). Cell type and time point are not known. The CDR3 sequence is CASSRRDSDNYGYTF. In DNA form, the CDR3 reads TGCGCCAGCAGCCGGCGGGACAGTGATAACTATGGCTACACCTTC.